Reported below is one T cell receptor beta chain. Trimming took off 3 bases at V and 2 bases at J, with 7 bases between the two ends. This CDR3 region has 12 residues. In germline, CDR1 is DFQATT, CDR2 SNEGSKA (reference sequence). Under the authors' procedure: Cell counts per sample came from amplifying reference gene primers. Sequencing was performed with immunoSEQ multiplex PCR; in TCRdb, only in-frame clones are kept and a portion is missing. The D gene and trimming were derived from the DNA, and the V and J assignments and clone size from that table. The repertoire holds 71,000 or so clones, with over 70% as singletons. The data are from a study of blood T cell repertoires in COVID-19. In the study overall: PBMCs, B-cell-depleted T cells, or T cells were the source of the cDNA or gDNA that made up the material.

The TCR originated in a man aged 50 to 59 with acute or convalescent COVID-19. The chain links TRBV20-1 to TRBJ1-2, with D hard to call. Input material: peripheral blood. The CDR3: CSASSGNYGYTF. The CDR3 nucleotides are TGCAGTGCTAGTTCGGGAAACTATGGCTACACCTTC.